This TCR beta chain was observed in a study of blood T cells in healthy people across ages. A second about 7 to 11 cycle PCR used barcoded and J-beta primers. A single record per CDR3 protein comes from TCRdb applying MiXCR to the 5' RACE reads. The sample has about 670,000 distinct CDR3 sequences, about 51% seen once. The study's findings and limits: There was a strong correlation between TCR beta diversity and naive T cell percentage.

This clonotype was counted at least ten times. Its antigen is undetermined. The CDR3 extends over 14 amino acids. CDR1 is KGHSH and CDR2 is LQKENI in the germline V gene. V gave up 4 bases and J gave up 4 bases; unmatched junction bases: 2. This clonotype was obtained from a woman older than 75 in good health. This chain uses TRBV18 with TRBJ2-1; 9 bases line up with TRBD2. The sample was blood. The CDR3 sequence is CASSHSGSYNEQFF. CDR3 DNA sequence: TGTGCCAGCTCACATAGCGGGAGTTACAATGAGCAGTTCTTC.